This TCR beta chain was captured by sequencing in a study of blood T cell repertoires in COVID-19. Study summary: From the United States, Italy and Spain came samples of acute and convalescent COVID-19. T cells, B-cell-depleted T cells, or PBMCs provided the cDNA or gDNA that served as material.

While infection was still active, Seattle patients were enrolled and then followed longitudinally. In germline, CDR1 is SGHAT, CDR2 FQNNGV. This CDR3 comprises 13 residues. V lost 5 bases and J lost 8; bases outside the gene matches: 7. Per the authors' pipeline: Amplification with reference gene primers provided the estimates of nucleated cell counts. Clones were read by immunoSEQ multiplex PCR, and TCRdb kept only the in-frame ones, dropping some. That table gives V, J and clone size, and the DNA gave D and trimming. The sample holds around 200,000 clones; 84% are singletons and the top ten take more than 14%.

The receptor comes from a woman between 65 and 79 years old with COVID-19, enrolled during active disease. The sequenced material came from peripheral blood. V is TRBV11-2 and J is TRBJ1-1, with 8 bases matching TRBD1. CDR3 sequence: CASSQGQGSEAFF. Written as DNA, the CDR3 is TGTGCCAGCAGCCAAGGACAGGGCTCGGAAGCTTTCTTT.